The 32 T cell receptor beta chains reported below all come from one sample, sequenced in a study of T-cell reconstitution after alpha-beta-depleted transplantation in children. During its preparation, the TCRbeta library received unique molecular identifiers. Each CDR3 protein gets one entry after TCRdb re-called the PCR reads with MiXCR. Of roughly 7,700 distinct CDR3 sequences in the sample, about 13% were seen once. The material sequenced was PBMCs, mostly from graft donor cells, taken 60 days after TCRalphabeta/CD19-depleted stem cell transplant. The receptor source for this set is a patient aged 2 to 9 who had a stem cell transplant for inherited bone marrow failure, so the T cells may come from the graft donor.

This clonotype is medium-sized (0.01 to 0.1%) in the sample. The CDR3 sequence: CASREGLGETQYF. DNA for the CDR3: TGCGCCAGCAGGGAGGGATTAGGAGAGACCCAGTACTTC. This chain joins TRBV5-1 and TRBJ2-5; D possibly corresponds to TRBD2 (6 bases). Germline V lookup: CDR1 SGHRS, CDR2 YFSETQ. The CDR3 runs 13 residues. Trimming shortened V by 5 bases and J by 4 bases, and 12 bases separated the two germline ends.

Ten or more counts support this clonotype. This sequence joins TRBV10-3 and TRBJ2-7; TRBD1 matches at 10 bases. Germline values: CDR1 ENHRY, CDR2 SYGVKD. V trimming: 8 bases; J trimming: 3 bases; junction bases outside the gene matches: 10. The CDR3 has 15 residues. The CDR3 coding sequence is TGTGCCATCTCGGGCCGACAGGGGGCTGTCTACGAGCAGTACTTC. Its translation is CAISGRQGAVYEQYF.

This clonotype was found many times. V usage is TRBV6-5 and J usage is TRBJ2-2; D uncertain. Germline V gene sequence: CDR1 MNHEY, CDR2 SVGAGI. The V gene lost 2 bases and the J gene lost 6 bases, with 4 bases spanning the gap. The CDR3 contains 12 residues. The CDR3: CASSYRAGELFF. For the CDR3, the DNA is TGTGCCAGCAGTTACAGGGCCGGGGAGCTGTTTTTT.

The sample holds many counts of this clonotype. The chain combines TRBV9 with TRBJ2-2; TRBD2 agrees at 12 bases. The ends lost 4 bases at V and 4 bases at J; junction bases unmatched: 2. Germline V gene data show CDR1 as SGDLS and CDR2 as YYNGEE. The CDR3 covers 15 residues. The CDR3 DNA reads TGTGCCAGCAGCCGGGGACTAGCGGGCACCGGGGAGCTGTTTTTT. Encoded protein: CASSRGLAGTGELFF.

This clonotype counts as medium-sized. The gene calls are TRBV15 and TRBJ1-2; D is unclear. This CDR3 spans 13 amino acids. Germline assignment: CDR1 LNHNV and CDR2 YYDKDF (reference sequence). Trimming removed 5 bases from V and 6 bases from J, with 13 bases in between. The DNA of the CDR3 is TGTGCCACCAGCCCAATGAGGTGGAATGGCTACACCTTC. Translated: CATSPMRWNGYTF.

In its sample, this clonotype was seen many times. V gene TRBV10-3 combines with J gene TRBJ2-2, with D maybe TRBD1 (5 bases). Germline CDR1 and CDR2: ENHRY and SYGVKD. The CDR3 covers 15 residues. Trimming left V 0 bases short and J 6 bases short, with 11 bases between. The CDR3 is CAISESRQRPGELFF. CDR3 bases: TGTGCCATCAGTGAGTCGAGACAGAGGCCCGGGGAGCTGTTTTTT.

In nucleotides, the CDR3 is TGTGCCATCGGCTTGGGGCTCGCGGGAGTGGAGCAGTTCTTC. Its translation is CAIGLGLAGVEQFF. This chain joins TRBV5-6 and TRBJ2-1; 7 nucleotides agree with TRBD2. Germline V gives CDR1 SGHDT, CDR2 YYEEEE. The J segment lost 10 bases and the V segment lost 9 bases, leaving 16 bases of the junction unmatched. The CDR3 has 14 residues.

The table lists this clonotype with many counts. The chain employs TRBV4-3 and TRBJ2-3; 7 nucleotides align to TRBD2. With V trimmed by 0 bases and J by 4 bases, 4 bases remained unmatched. In germline, CDR1 is LGHNA, CDR2 YSLEER. CDR3 length: 15 amino acids. CDR3 loop: CASSQESGLPDTQYF. In nucleotides, the CDR3 is TGCGCCAGCAGCCAAGAATCGGGACTACCAGATACGCAGTATTTT.

The sample holds a few counts of this clonotype. V gene TRBV7-1 combines with J gene TRBJ2-7; D is perhaps TRBD1 (5 bases). Being an ORF, TRBV7-1 has a function that is uncertain. The CDR3 runs to 13 residues. The CDR3 sequence: CGSSSGFLGEQYF. CDR3 coding DNA: TGTGGGAGCAGCTCAGGGTTCCTGGGCGAGCAGTACTTC.

This clonotype occurred many times. The J gene is TRBJ2-1, the V gene TRBV29-1; a possible D gene is TRBD2 (5 bases). The V and J ends lost 3 bases and 10 bases respectively, with 13 bases between them. The germline CDR1 and CDR2 sequences are SQVTM and ANQGSEA. This CDR3 region has 12 residues. The CDR3: CSVEEYGGEQFF. The CDR3 DNA follows: TGCAGCGTTGAGGAGTACGGCGGGGAGCAGTTCTTC.

This clonotype was found many times. The chain recombines TRBV6-1 with TRBJ2-7, with a weak D call TRBD1 (6 bases). V dropped 4 bases and J dropped 2 bases, with 6 bases sitting between them. The CDR3 is 12 residues long. Per the germline V gene, CDR1 is MNHNS and CDR2 is SASEGT. The DNA of the CDR3 is TGTGCCAGCAGTGGGACAGCCTACGAGCAGTACTTC. Translated, it gives CASSGTAYEQYF.

This clonotype came up many times. J is TRBJ2-1 and V is TRBV4-2; D remains ambiguous. CDR3 length: 12 amino acids. Germline assignment: CDR1 LGHNA and CDR2 YNFKEQ. Trimming shortened V by 0 bases and J by 9 bases, and 6 bases separated the two germline ends. The CDR3 sequence is CASSQDRAEQFF. The CDR3 DNA sequence: TGTGCCAGCAGCCAAGATCGGGCTGAGCAGTTCTTC.

This clonotype was picked up many times. The chain uses TRBV5-4 and TRBJ2-1, with D perhaps matching TRBD2 (6 bases). Germline values: CDR1 SGHNT, CDR2 YYREEE (reference sequence). Trimming stripped 5 bases from V and 0 bases from J, with 12 bases between. The CDR3 contains 15 residues. The CDR3 bases are TGTGCCAGCAGTTTAGCGGCAAGCTCCTACAATGAGCAGTTCTTC. It is translated as CASSLAASSYNEQFF.

This clonotype was observed many times. The gene calls are TRBV5-1 and TRBJ2-1; D is possibly TRBD2 (5 bases). The V gene lost 6 bases and the J gene lost 6 bases, with 13 bases spanning the gap. Germline V lookup: CDR1 SGHRS, CDR2 YFSETQ. The CDR3 is 13 residues long. CDR3 DNA: TGCGCCAGCAACCTCCTAGAGGGCAATGAGCAGTTCTTC. As protein: CASNLLEGNEQFF.

This clonotype has at least ten counts. The rearrangement joins TRBV12-3 or TRBV12-4 to TRBJ1-2, with 11 bases fitting TRBD1. With 2 bases clipped from V and 0 bases from J, the junction kept 17 bases outside the gene matches. The length of the CDR3 is 21 residues. CDR3 protein: CASSLWGGTGGAIPTNYGYTF. The DNA of the CDR3 is TGTGCCAGCAGTTTATGGGGGGGGACAGGGGGTGCCATCCCCACTAACTATGGCTACACCTTC.

This clonotype was recorded many times. V gene TRBV7-9 combines with J gene TRBJ2-5; TRBD2 matches 8 bases. CDR3 size: 14 residues. In germline, CDR1 is SEHNR, CDR2 FQNEAQ (reference sequence). The V segment lost 2 bases and the J segment 10 bases; nucleotides outside the gene matches: 9. CDR3 DNA sequence: TGTGCCAGCAGCTTACGGCGGGAGGAGGGTAGCCAGTACTTC. Protein product: CASSLRREEGSQYF.

Many counts were recorded for this clonotype. This chain links TRBV10-3 with TRBJ2-5, with 11 bases that match TRBD1. The CDR3 is made up of 14 amino acids. V lost 11 bases to trimming and J lost 3 bases; unmatched junction nucleotides: 8. Germline values: CDR1 ENHRY, CDR2 SYGVKD. CDR3 in amino acids: CAVQRDRGEETQYF. DNA of the CDR3: TGTGCCGTCCAAAGGGACAGGGGGGAAGAGACCCAGTACTTC.

This clonotype came up many times. This CDR3 reads CASSQNRGHNSPLHF. The CDR3, as DNA: TGTGCCAGCAGCCAAAACAGGGGGCATAATTCACCCCTCCACTTT. The chain couples TRBV4-2 to TRBJ1-6; 9 bases line up with TRBD1. Germline V gene lookup returns CDR1 LGHNA and CDR2 YNFKEQ. CDR3 length equals 15 residues. Germline trimming cut 2 bases from V and 5 bases from J; bases unmatched to any gene: 1.

The CDR3 spells CASSQVVAGDDTQYF. The CDR3 bases are TGCGCCAGCAGCCAAGTCGTAGCGGGGGATGATACGCAGTATTTT. V and J are TRBV4-3 and TRBJ2-3; TRBD2 aligns across 9 bases. V dropped 1 base and J dropped 6; count of bases not matched to a gene: 5. The CDR3 contains 15 residues. The V gene's germline CDR1 is LGHNA and CDR2 YSLEER.

This clonotype was observed at least ten times. The rearrangement uses TRBV5-1 and TRBJ2-3, with 8 bases lining up with TRBD2. The CDR3 sequence is 16 residues long. V was pared by 4 bases and J by 2 bases, with 9 bases of the junction left unmatched. The germline V gene has CDR1 SGHRS and CDR2 YFSETQ. The CDR3: CASSTKLAANTDTQYF. CDR3 DNA: TGCGCCAGCAGCACGAAACTAGCGGCTAACACAGATACGCAGTATTTT. Full variable domain (outside the CDR3, taken from reference TRBV5-1 and TRBJ2-3): KAGVTQTPRYLIKTRGQQVTLSCSPISGHRSVSWYQQTPGQGLQFLFEYFSETQRNKGNFPGRFSGRQFSNSRSEMNVSTLELGDSALYLCASSTKLAANTDTQYFGPGTRLTVL.

Judged by abundance, this clonotype is medium-sized. This rearrangement joins TRBV20-1 to TRBJ1-1; tentatively, D is TRBD1 (5 bases). This CDR3 has 13 amino acids. From germline, CDR1 is DFQATT and CDR2 SNEGSKA (reference sequence). With 2 bases removed from V and 1 base from J, the gap between germline ends came to 8 bases. The CDR3 sequence: CSARTGTNTEAFF. CDR3 DNA sequence: TGCAGTGCTAGAACCGGGACGAACACTGAAGCTTTCTTT.

This clonotype came up many times. This chain links TRBV12-3 or TRBV12-4 with TRBJ1-2; D is perhaps TRBD1 (5 bases). The CDR3 covers 15 residues. Trimming stripped 2 bases from V and 3 bases from J, with 13 bases between. DNA for the CDR3: TGTGCCAGCAGTTTACAGGGTTCAGGAGACTATGGCTACACCTTC. Residues: CASSLQGSGDYGYTF.

The sample holds many counts of this clonotype. The chain combines TRBV7-9 with TRBJ2-7; 13 bases line up with TRBD2. The CDR3 has 16 amino acids. Germline trimming cut 5 bases from V and 5 bases from J; bases unmatched to any gene: 9. CDR1 SEHNR and CDR2 FQNEAQ come from the germline V gene (reference sequence). In DNA, the CDR3 is TGTGCCAGCAGCCCAGCAAGGACTAGCGGGAGCCACGAGCAGTACTTC. This gives the protein CASSPARTSGSHEQYF.

The sample holds many counts of this clonotype. The rearrangement links TRBV7-9 to TRBJ2-2, with D tentatively TRBD2 (6 bases). Germline-derived CDR1 and CDR2 are SEHNR and FQNEAQ (reference sequence). Trimming removed 7 bases at V and 5 bases at J, with 20 bases between. The CDR3 contains 16 residues. The CDR3 sequence: CASISKDAGRTGELFF. As DNA, the CDR3 is TGTGCCAGCATCTCAAAGGATGCGGGACGGACCGGGGAGCTGTTTTTT.

This clonotype was recorded at least ten times. The chain uses TRBV20-1 and TRBJ2-5; D gene ambiguous. V gave up 0 bases and J gave up 1 base, with 12 bases separating them. The germline V gene has CDR1 DFQATT and CDR2 SNEGSKA (reference sequence). This CDR3 is built from 15 residues. CDR3: CSARDRVGFQETQYF. The CDR3 DNA sequence: TGCAGTGCTAGAGATAGAGTTGGGTTCCAAGAGACCCAGTACTTC.

In its sample, this clonotype was seen many times. The chain carries TRBV10-3 and TRBJ2-7, with 11 bases identical to TRBD1. Germline V gene sequence: CDR1 ENHRY, CDR2 SYGVKD. This CDR3 has 15 residues. Unmatched junction bases numbered 8, after V lost 6 bases and J lost 4 bases. The CDR3 protein is CAISPRDRGLYEQYF. CDR3 nucleotides: TGTGCCATCAGCCCCCGGGACAGGGGGTTGTACGAGCAGTACTTC.

Ten or more counts support this clonotype. This chain uses TRBV6-5 with TRBJ1-1; maybe TRBD1 (5 bases). The germline gives CDR1 MNHEY, CDR2 SVGAGI. CDR3 length: 14 residues. With 6 bases removed from V and 0 bases from J, the gap between germline ends came to 11 bases. The DNA for the CDR3 is TGTGCCAGCAGATGGGGCACTTTGAACACTGAAGCTTTCTTT. Translating gives CASRWGTLNTEAFF.

This clonotype occurred many times. The rearrangement joins TRBV4-3 to TRBJ1-6, with a weak D call TRBD1 (5 bases). The CDR3 is made up of 19 amino acids. Looked up from germline, CDR1 is LGHNA and CDR2 is YSLEER. V lost 1 base, J lost 0 bases, and 16 bases lay in between. The CDR3 reads CASSQVQGFGSSYNSPLHF. The CDR3 DNA sequence: TGCGCCAGCAGCCAAGTCCAGGGATTTGGAAGCTCCTATAATTCACCCCTCCACTTT.

This clonotype came up many times. J is TRBJ1-5 and V is TRBV7-9; perhaps TRBD1 as D (6 bases). The CDR3 loop spans 12 amino acids. V was cut by 11 bases and J by 6 bases, with 14 bases left in between. Germline V gives CDR1 SEHNR, CDR2 FQNEAQ (reference sequence). In DNA form, the CDR3 reads TGTGCCTGTAACAGGGACGGTCAGCCCCAGCATTTT. Its protein product is CACNRDGQPQHF.

This clonotype has a handful of counts. This sequence joins TRBV7-8 and TRBJ2-5; 9 nucleotides match TRBD2. The junction had 21 bases not matched to a gene; V was cut back by 5 bases and J by 5 bases. There are 19 residues in the CDR3. From germline, CDR1 is SGHVS and CDR2 FQNEAQ. The CDR3 loop reads CASSPTLREGRGGQETQYF. Here the CDR3 DNA reads TGTGCCAGCAGCCCCACCCTGCGGGAGGGCCGGGGGGGCCAGGAGACCCAGTACTTC.

This clonotype was seen ten or more times. This sequence joins TRBV20-1 and TRBJ1-2; the match to TRBD1 covers 8 bases. The germline V gene encodes CDR1 DFQATT and CDR2 SNEGSKA (reference sequence). This CDR3 comprises 12 residues. The CDR3 bases are TGCACCCCACGGACAGGGAAGATAAGCTACACCTTC. It codes for CTPRTGKISYTF.

The table lists this clonotype with many counts. The chain links TRBV10-3 to TRBJ1-5; D is undetermined. The V end was cut by 8 bases, the J end by 2 bases, with 10 bases between. The germline CDR1 and CDR2 sequences are ENHRY and SYGVKD. The CDR3 length is 13 residues. This CDR3 reads CAIGVLGNQPQHF. CDR3 DNA: TGTGCCATCGGGGTATTAGGCAATCAGCCCCAGCATTTT.